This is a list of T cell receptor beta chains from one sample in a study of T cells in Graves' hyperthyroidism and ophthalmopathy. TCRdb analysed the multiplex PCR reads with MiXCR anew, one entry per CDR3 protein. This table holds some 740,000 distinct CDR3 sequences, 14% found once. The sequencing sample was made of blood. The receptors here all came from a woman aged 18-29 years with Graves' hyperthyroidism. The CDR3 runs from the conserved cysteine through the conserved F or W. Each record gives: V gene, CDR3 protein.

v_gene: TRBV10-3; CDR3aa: CAIAGTNTGELFF
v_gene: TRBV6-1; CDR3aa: CATWTGGSGELFF
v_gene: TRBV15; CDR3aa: CATSRRTWTGPQETQYF
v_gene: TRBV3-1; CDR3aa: CASSQGNSAVYGYTF
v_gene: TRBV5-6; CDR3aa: CASSFKGGTDTQYF
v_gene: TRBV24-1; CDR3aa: CATSGYRGGLNTGELFF
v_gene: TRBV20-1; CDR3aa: CSARDAGGAGETQYF
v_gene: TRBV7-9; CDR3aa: CASSFPGQAPLGYTF
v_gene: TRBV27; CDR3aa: CASAPSQGHYGYTF
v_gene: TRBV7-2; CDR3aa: CASRPSPLASYEQYF
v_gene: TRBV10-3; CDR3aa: CAISAGRDTQYF
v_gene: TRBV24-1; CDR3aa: CATSDPDRVTDTQYF
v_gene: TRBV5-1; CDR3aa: CASSLGTGESADTQYF
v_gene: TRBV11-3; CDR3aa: CASSFGIVSDTQYF
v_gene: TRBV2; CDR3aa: CASSIGLAGRETQYF
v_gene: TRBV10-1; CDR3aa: CASKRTRSTDTQYF
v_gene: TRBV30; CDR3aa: CAWAGHPLIEQYF